The 20 T cell receptor beta chains reported below all come from one sample, sequenced in a study of blood T cells in healthy people across ages. Together with a sample-barcoded 5' primer, a J-beta primer mix was included in a second PCR lasting about 7 to 11 cycles. TCRdb reprocessed the 5' RACE reads with MiXCR, giving one entry per CDR3 protein. The sample shows about 640,000 distinct CDR3 sequences, approximately 30% of them seen only once. The sequenced sample was blood. These receptors all stem from a woman older than 75 in good health.

The V call is TRBV5-1, the J call TRBJ2-1; 11 bases line up with TRBD2. The length of the CDR3 is 15 residues. The germline V gene encodes CDR1 SGHRS and CDR2 YFSETQ. V dropped 5 bases and J dropped 6; count of bases not matched to a gene: 7. CDR3: CASRSSGRAGNEQFF. The CDR3 DNA sequence: TGCGCCAGCAGGAGTAGCGGGAGGGCCGGCAATGAGCAGTTCTTC.

Note on this clonotype: This may stem from a read error, because a much larger clone lies one nucleotide away. The chain couples TRBV12-3 or TRBV12-4 to TRBJ2-3; D is unclear. CDR3 size: 15 residues. Trimming stripped 6 bases from V and 5 bases from J, with 18 bases between. The CDR3 reads CASRKDIDPIDTQYF. The DNA for the CDR3 is TGTGCCAGCAGAAAAGACATAGACCCGATAGATACGCAGTATTTT.

The table lists this clonotype with a count of one. V gene TRBV28 combines with J gene TRBJ1-1, with no clear D. Deletions cut 4 bases from V and 3 bases from J, with 9 bases between. Per germline, CDR1 MDHEN and CDR2 SYDVKM. This CDR3 is 13 amino acids long. CDR3 in DNA: TGTGCCAGCAGTTCAACGGAGCACACTGAAGCTTTCTTT. Translating it yields CASSSTEHTEAFF.

This clonotype was detected only a few times. V is TRBV30 and J is TRBJ2-1, with TRBD1 identical over 9 bases. V lost 1 base to trimming and J lost 2 bases; unmatched junction nucleotides: 3. The CDR3 is 15 residues long. Germline V CDR1 and CDR2: GTSNPN, SVGIG (reference sequence). CDR3 residues: CAWSATGGPYNEQFF. The CDR3 coding sequence is TGTGCCTGGAGTGCGACAGGGGGTCCCTACAATGAGCAGTTCTTC.

The chain joins TRBV7-2 to TRBJ2-6; TRBD1 agrees at 8 bases. V shed 2 bases and J 5 bases; nucleotides not matched to a gene: 8. The CDR3 totals 17 residues. Germline V gives CDR1 SGHTA, CDR2 FQGNSA. CDR3 bases: TGTGCCAGCAGCTTAAACGGACAGGGATCCTGGGCCAACGTCCTGACTTTC. This encodes CASSLNGQGSWANVLTF.

The sample holds many counts of this clonotype. The rearrangement links TRBV4-3 to TRBJ2-4; possibly TRBD1 for D (5 bases). Germline V gene sequence: CDR1 LGHNA, CDR2 YSLEER. The germline V and J ends were trimmed by 1 base and 1 base, with 8 bases remaining between them. This CDR3 contains 15 residues. The CDR3 nucleotides read TGCGCCAGCAGCCAAGGGGGCCTGGCCAAAAACATTCAGTACTTC. This sequence encodes CASSQGGLAKNIQYF.

On this clonotype itself: Possible read error: a much larger clone is one base away. The V gene is TRBV2, the J gene TRBJ2-5, with 14 positions matching TRBD2. Germline V CDR1 and CDR2: SNHLY, FYNNEI. Trimming removed 6 bases from V and 11 bases from J; junction bases left unmatched: 11. The CDR3 is made up of 15 amino acids. This CDR3 is CASSTGTSGGNEQYF. The CDR3 nucleotides are TGTGCCAGCAGCACCGGGACTAGCGGGGGAAATGAGCAGTACTTC. Variable domain in full (rest from reference TRBV2 and TRBJ2-5): EPEVTQTPSHQVTQMGQEVILRCVPISNHLYFYWYRQILGQKVEFLVSFYNNEISEKSEIFDDQFSVERPDGSNFTLKIRSTKLEDSAMYFCASSTGTSGGNEQYFGPGTRLLVL.

For this clonotype: A read error is possible here, since a much larger clone lies one base away. The CDR3 protein is CASSCGLAVTDTQYF. The CDR3 coding sequence is TGTGCCAGCAGCTGCGGGCTAGCGGTCACAGATACGCAGTATTTT. The V gene is TRBV7-9, the J gene TRBJ2-3, with 7 bases that match TRBD2. Germline-derived CDR1 and CDR2 are SEHNR and FQNEAQ (reference sequence). The CDR3 is 15 amino acids. With 4 bases clipped from V and 2 bases from J, the junction kept 6 bases outside the gene matches.

This clonotype occurred many times. The V and J genes are TRBV5-1 and TRBJ2-1, with a possible D match to TRBD1 (5 bases). Germline values: CDR1 SGHRS, CDR2 YFSETQ. CDR3 length: 16 residues. Trimming took off 5 bases at V and 0 bases at J, with 15 bases between the two ends. DNA of the CDR3: TGCGCCAGCAGGAGTAAGGGGTTAAGCTCCTACAATGAGCAGTTCTTC. Translated: CASRSKGLSSYNEQFF.

The chain couples TRBV6-5 to TRBJ2-1; TRBD2 might be the D (6 bases). Trimming stripped 5 bases from V and 13 bases from J, with 12 bases between. CDR1 is MNHEY, CDR2 SVGAGI, per germline. The CDR3 loop spans 11 amino acids. In DNA, the CDR3 is TGTGCCAGCAGTGTGTGGAGGGCACAGTTCTTC. Encoded protein: CASSVWRAQFF.

Comments on this clonotype: This may come from a read error, since a much larger clone is one base off. The chain employs TRBV12-3 or TRBV12-4 and TRBJ2-3; 8 nucleotides agree with TRBD2. V lost 3 bases and J lost 0; bases outside the gene matches: 8. The CDR3 is 17 residues long. The CDR3 DNA follows: TGTGCCAGCAGTTTCTGGACTAGCAGTTTAAGCACAGATACGCAGTATTTT. Its translation is CASSFWTSSLSTDTQYF.

As to this clonotype: Possible read error: a much larger clone is one base away. The V gene is TRBV20-1, the J gene TRBJ1-5; no firm D call. The V end lost 2 bases, the J end lost 9 bases, and 14 bases lay between the germline ends. This CDR3 has 13 amino acids. Germline V lookup: CDR1 DFQATT, CDR2 SNEGSKA (reference sequence). CDR3 bases: TGCAGTGCTAGACCAAGCCGGGCTCCGCCCCAGCATTTT. It yields the protein CSARPSRAPPQHF.

As regards this clonotype: A much bigger clone sits one base away, suggesting this may be a read error. V is TRBV3-1 and J is TRBJ2-3, with TRBD2 as a possible D gene (6 bases). This CDR3 is built from 15 residues. Germline values: CDR1 LGHDT, CDR2 YNNKEL (reference sequence). CDR3 nucleotide sequence: TGTACCAGCAGCCAAGGAGGGGCGCCCACAGATACGCAGTATTTT. The encoded protein is CTSSQGGAPTDTQYF.

The rearrangement joins TRBV20-1 to TRBJ2-7; TRBD2 agrees at 13 bases. Germline V CDR1 and CDR2: DFQATT, SNEGSKA (reference sequence). The CDR3 is made up of 16 amino acids. The V segment lost 6 bases and the J segment 6 bases; nucleotides outside the gene matches: 14. This CDR3 is CSAIWTSGSPSSEQYF. DNA of the CDR3: TGCAGTGCCATCTGGACTAGCGGGAGCCCCTCTTCCGAGCAGTACTTC.

This clonotype was found a few times. A much more abundant neighbour one base away suggests this may be a read error. The gene calls are TRBV10-3 and TRBJ2-1; TRBD2 aligns across 11 bases. The junction had 2 bases not matched to a gene; V was cut back by 7 bases and J by 3 bases. The V gene's germline CDR1 is ENHRY and CDR2 SYGVKD. The length of the CDR3 is 14 residues. The CDR3 loop reads CAINTSGGYNEQFF. In DNA form, the CDR3 reads TGTGCCATCAATACTAGCGGGGGCTACAATGAGCAGTTCTTC.

To note about this clonotype: Possible read error: a much larger clone is one base away. This chain joins TRBV11-1 and TRBJ2-1; D call uncertain. Germline V gene sequence: CDR1 SGHAT, CDR2 FQDESV (reference sequence). This CDR3 is built from 14 residues. V was pared by 0 bases and J by 13 bases, with 16 bases between. DNA for the CDR3: TGTGCCAGCAGCTTAGCTAACCGGCTCCAGACCCAGTTCTTC. Translating it yields CASSLANRLQTQFF. Looking up the rest from reference TRBV11-1 and TRBJ2-1 gives the full variable domain: EAEVAQSPRYKITEKSQAVAFWCDPISGHATLYWYRQILGQGPELLVQFQDESVVDDSQLPKDRFSAERLKGVDSTLKIQPAELGDSAMYLCASSLANRLQTQFFGPGTRLTVL.

This clonotype was seen only a few times. This clone may be a read error of a much larger clone one base away. The V and J genes are TRBV10-3 and TRBJ2-5, with 7 bases matching TRBD2. This CDR3 is 17 amino acids long. V was clipped by 0 bases and J by 11 bases; unmatched bases: 18. In germline, CDR1 is ENHRY, CDR2 SYGVKD. CDR3 DNA: TGTGCCATCAGTGAGTCGACAATGACTAGCCCTCTGAGTGAGCAGTACTTC. It yields the protein CAISESTMTSPLSEQYF.

This clonotype was observed many times. This sequence joins TRBV11-1 and TRBJ2-1, with D perhaps being TRBD1 or TRBD2 (5 bases each). The germline V gene has CDR1 SGHAT and CDR2 FQDESV (reference sequence). This CDR3 spans 16 amino acids. V lost 5 bases, J lost 0 bases, and 14 bases lay in between. The CDR3 loop reads CASSKAGGTSYNEQFF. Here the CDR3 DNA reads TGTGCCAGCAGCAAGGCTGGGGGTACCTCCTACAATGAGCAGTTCTTC.

This clonotype was recorded many times. The chain uses TRBV4-1 and TRBJ2-3; D gene uncertain. The length of the CDR3 is 16 residues. The germline CDR1 and CDR2 sequences are MGHRA and YSYEKL. V shed 1 base and J shed 2 bases, with 13 bases lying between them. The CDR3 spells CASSQVPGRSTDTQYF. The DNA for the CDR3 is TGCGCCAGCAGCCAAGTGCCGGGCAGGTCCACAGATACGCAGTATTTT.

This clonotype showed up many times. The chain links TRBV20-1 to TRBJ2-7; TRBD2 aligns across 13 bases. Germline values: CDR1 DFQATT, CDR2 SNEGSKA (reference sequence). Trimming removed 6 bases from V and 4 bases from J; junction bases left unmatched: 6. This CDR3 has 14 amino acids. In nucleotides, the CDR3 is TGCAGTGCGCGACTAGCGGGGGGTTCATACGAGCAGTACTTC. As protein: CSARLAGGSYEQYF.